The 19 T cell receptor beta chains below were found in one sample sequenced in a study of blood T cell repertoires in COVID-19. Profiled with immunoSEQ multiplex PCR; TCRdb holds only in-frame clones, not every one. The profile shows fewer than 200,000 clones, over 60% of them singletons. The sequenced sample was peripheral blood. The origin of the receptors is a woman older than 75 with acute or convalescent COVID-19.

In DNA form, the CDR3 reads TGTGCCAGTAGCAGCCGGGGGGGCCAATACAATGAGCAGTTCTTC. It yields the protein CASSSRGGQYNEQFF. V and J are TRBV19 and TRBJ2-1; TRBD2 agrees at 8 bases. Germline values: CDR1 LNHDA, CDR2 SQIVND (reference sequence). The CDR3 sequence is 15 residues long. The trim removed 6 bases at V and 4 bases at J, leaving 8 bases unmatched.

The CDR3 region has the DNA TGTGCCAGCAGCTTAGGTACTAGCTCCCCGAGGCATGAGCAGTTCTTC. It encodes CASSLGTSSPRHEQFF. The chain links TRBV7-9 to TRBJ2-1, with D tentatively TRBD2 (6 bases). V was clipped by 1 base and J by 8 bases, with 18 bases between them. There are 16 residues in the CDR3. Per the germline V gene, CDR1 is SEHNR and CDR2 is FQNEAQ (reference sequence). Full variable domain (rest looked up from reference TRBV7-9 and TRBJ2-1): DTGVSQNPRHKITKRGQNVTFRCDPISEHNRLYWYRQTLGQGPEFLTYFQNEAQLEKSRLLSDRFSAERPKGSFSTLEIQRTEQGDSAMYLCASSLGTSSPRHEQFFGPGTRLTVL.

V and J are TRBV12-3 or TRBV12-4 and TRBJ1-2, with a possible D match to TRBD1 (5 bases). This CDR3 has 13 residues. Trimming shortened V by 7 bases and J by 8 bases, and 17 bases separated the two germline ends. The CDR3 DNA reads TGTGCCAGCAACCCCCGGGGGGTTGAAGGCTACACCTTC. Amino acids: CASNPRGVEGYTF.

The count of this clone is one. The chain links TRBV2 to TRBJ2-2, with 7 bases that match TRBD1. The CDR3 has 15 residues. The germline gives CDR1 SNHLY, CDR2 FYNNEI. V shed 0 bases, J shed 4 bases, and the junction held 2 bases outside the gene matches. CDR3 sequence (DNA): TGTGCCAGCAGTGAAGCAGCAGGGGGCACCGGGGAGCTGTTTTTT. This encodes CASSEAAGGTGELFF.

The rearrangement links TRBV6-5 to TRBJ1-2; 8 bases are shared with TRBD1. The CDR3 consists of 15 residues. Germline CDR1 reads MNHEY; CDR2 reads SVGAGI. The V gene end was trimmed by 5 bases and the J gene end by 7 bases; junction bases not matched to a gene: 12. CDR3 nucleotides: TGTGCCAGCAGTACGTTAGGCAGGGGGCTGGGTGGCTACACCTTC. The encoded protein is CASSTLGRGLGGYTF.

The chain is built from TRBV27 and TRBJ2-5, with a possible D match to TRBD1 (6 bases). V lost 8 bases, J lost 5 bases, and 9 bases lay in between. CDR1 and CDR2 (germline): MNHEY, SMNVEV (reference sequence). The CDR3 runs 11 residues. The chain's CDR3 is CASGQRETQYF. For the CDR3, the DNA is TGTGCCAGCGGACAGCGTGAGACCCAGTACTTC.

The chain uses TRBV6-5 and TRBJ1-5; TRBD1 might be the D (5 bases). The CDR3 consists of 15 residues. Germline values: CDR1 MNHEY, CDR2 SVGAGI. Deletions cut 2 bases from V and 3 bases from J, with 11 bases between. The CDR3 region is CASSYGQGYNQPQHF. CDR3 nucleotide sequence: TGTGCCAGCAGTTACGGTCAGGGCTACAATCAGCCCCAGCATTTT.

The chain is built from TRBV5-4 and TRBJ2-7; D possibly corresponds to TRBD1 (5 bases). The V end was cut by 4 bases, the J end by 5 bases, with 22 bases between. Per the germline V gene, CDR1 is SGHNT and CDR2 is YYREEE (reference sequence). This CDR3 has 16 residues. CDR3 in amino acids: CASSPSWGLGGDEQYF. Here the CDR3 DNA reads TGTGCCAGCAGCCCCTCATGGGGCCTTGGTGGGGACGAGCAGTACTTC.

This clone was seen a handful of times. The chain couples TRBV21-1 to TRBJ2-1; the D call TRBD2 from the table was never checked on the DNA. TRBV21-1 is a pseudogene segment. The CDR3 runs to 13 residues. This CDR3 is CARTDYAPDEQFF. The CDR3 coding sequence is TGTGCCAGAACCGACTACGCCCCGGATGAGCAGTTCTTC.

This clone was picked up a small number of times. CDR3 DNA sequence: TGCGCCAGCAGCCAAGATCATGGCGGTAACTATGGCTACACCTTC. Amino acids: CASSQDHGGNYGYTF. This chain joins TRBV4-3 and TRBJ1-2, with D hard to call. Germline V gene lookup returns CDR1 LGHNA and CDR2 YSLEER. V was clipped by 0 bases and J by 1 base, with 9 bases between them. The CDR3 loop spans 15 amino acids.

The chain is built from TRBV7-8 and TRBJ1-2; tentatively, D is TRBD1 (6 bases). There are 12 residues in the CDR3. Per the germline V gene, CDR1 is SGHVS and CDR2 is FQNEAQ. V was cut by 3 bases and J by 7 bases, with 9 bases left in between. The CDR3 DNA sequence: TGTGCCAGCAGCTTCATGGGGGCTGGCTACACCTTC. It translates to CASSFMGAGYTF.

The chain uses TRBV19 and TRBJ1-6; tentatively, D is TRBD1 (6 bases). Per germline, CDR1 LNHDA and CDR2 SQIVND (reference sequence). CDR3 length: 14 amino acids. Between the trimmed V and J ends, which lost 6 bases and 10 bases, there was a span of 16 bases. The CDR3 coding sequence is TGTGCCAGTAGCATCCGGCAGGGGAGATCACCCCTCCACTTT. Its protein product is CASSIRQGRSPLHF.

This chain connects TRBV29-1 to TRBJ1-4, with TRBD1 matching over 7 bases. This CDR3 has 13 amino acids. Germline loops: CDR1 SQVTM, CDR2 ANQGSEA. The ends lost 4 bases at V and 4 bases at J; junction bases unmatched: 3. The DNA of the CDR3 is TGCAGCGTTGGTTGGGACAGTAATGAAAAACTGTTTTTT. Amino acids: CSVGWDSNEKLFF.

In its sample, this clone was seen a few times. The chain has TRBV2 and TRBJ1-4, with D possibly being TRBD1 (5 bases). Per the germline V gene, CDR1 is SNHLY and CDR2 is FYNNEI. CDR3 length equals 14 residues. Trimming removed 7 bases from V and 8 bases from J, with 17 bases in between. Written as DNA, the CDR3 is TGTGCCAGCACCGCGGAGGGGAAGGTGGAAAAACTGTTTTTT. This gives the protein CASTAEGKVEKLFF.

J is TRBJ2-5 and V is TRBV6-5; 7 positions match TRBD2. The V and J ends lost 6 bases and 1 base, in that order; junction bases with no gene match: 2. The germline gives CDR1 MNHEY, CDR2 SVGAGI. The CDR3 extends over 13 amino acids. The CDR3 DNA reads TGTGCCAGCAGATCGGGGGGCCAAGAGACCCAGTACTTC. This sequence encodes CASRSGGQETQYF.

J is TRBJ1-1 and V is TRBV9; 7 bases line up with TRBD1. With V trimmed by 3 bases and J by 6 bases, 11 bases remained unmatched. The V gene's germline CDR1 is SGDLS and CDR2 YYNGEE. The CDR3 is 15 amino acids. CDR3 sequence reads: CASSEEQGLVSEAFF. CDR3 DNA: TGTGCCAGCAGCGAGGAACAGGGGCTGGTTTCTGAAGCTTTCTTT.

This rearrangement joins TRBV3-1 (or the pseudogene TRBV3-2) to TRBJ2-2; 7 bases are a match to TRBD1. Trimming cost V 0 bases and J 6 bases; bases outside gene matches: 4. Germline CDR1 and CDR2: LGHDT and YNNKEL (reference sequence). The length of the CDR3 is 15 residues. CDR3 coding DNA: TGTGCCAGCAGCCAAGACAGGGGGACCGCCGGGGAGCTGTTTTTT. Protein: CASSQDRGTAGELFF.

The chain carries TRBV5-1 and TRBJ1-1; possibly TRBD1 for D (5 bases). The CDR3 has 15 amino acids. Germline lookup yields CDR1 SGHRS and CDR2 YFSETQ. V was pared by 3 bases and J by 0 bases, with 12 bases between. The CDR3: CASSSIPTVNTEAFF. The DNA for the CDR3 is TGCGCCAGCAGCTCCATTCCGACAGTGAACACTGAAGCTTTCTTT.

The gene calls are TRBV7-9 and TRBJ2-1, with a tentative D call TRBD1 (6 bases). The germline CDR1 and CDR2 sequences are SEHNR and FQNEAQ (reference sequence). The CDR3 runs 12 residues. Trimming shortened V by 8 bases and J by 5 bases, and 10 bases separated the two germline ends. CDR3 in amino acids: CASRTANNEQFF. The DNA for the CDR3 is TGTGCCAGCCGGACAGCCAACAATGAGCAGTTCTTC.